This entry lists 2 T cell receptor beta chains sequenced from one sample in a study of CD8+ T cells in alopecia areata (dated by TCRdb to between 2018 and 2020). Libraries were made using the immunoSEQ multiplex PCR assay. RNA was extracted from all samples and reverse transcribed into cDNA, which served as template for TCR sequencing. This immuneACCESS table, as held by TCRdb, lists in-frame sequences with V and J called but not all clones. Of the missing ones, under half trace to an unresolved V gene in checked studies; the others have no known cause. This sample is represented by 190,000 or so clones; under 60% of them were singletons. The ten top clones hold roughly 12% of the sample. According to the study, the label for this sample's time point signals: less than 25 weeks on oral tofacitinib. In light of the paper, this sample's treatment or condition label describes: oral pan-JAK inhibitor, 5-10 mg twice daily.

The source material was CD8+ T cells sorted from blood, sampled at week 24, from a patient treated with tofacitinib. These receptors were taken from a human donor with alopecia areata.

In this sample, this clone turned up a few times. The genes are TRBV29-1 and TRBJ2-4; 7 bases are shared with TRBD1. Germline CDR1 and CDR2: SQVTM and ANQGSEA. This CDR3 spans 16 amino acids. With 7 bases clipped from V and 7 bases from J, the junction kept 19 bases outside the gene matches. In DNA, the CDR3 is TGCAGCGCCCTGAGGGGGCCAGGGATTATGGAGAACATTCAGTACTTC. Encoded protein: CSALRGPGIMENIQYF.

This chain uses TRBV30 with TRBJ1-1; 7 bases match TRBD1. CDR1 and CDR2 from the germline V gene are GTSNPN and SVGIG (reference sequence). The CDR3 has 12 amino acids. After removal of 2 bases from V and 10 bases from J, the junction contained 7 bases not matched to a gene. CDR3 loop: CAWSQRGLGAFF. DNA for the CDR3: TGTGCCTGGAGTCAAAGGGGGCTTGGAGCTTTCTTT.